Presented here are 25 T cell receptor beta chains from one specimen sequenced in a study of T-cell memory formation after mild COVID-19. TCRdb itself ran the 5' RACE reads through MiXCR, one entry per CDR3 protein. The sample has 300,000 or so distinct CDR3 sequences, around 15% seen once. Sequenced: PBMCs or a T cell subset sorted from them (not recorded which). The receptors originated from a man aged 18 to 29 who had mild COVID-19 (a few samples of this study predate the infection). Cell type and time point are not known.

V and J are TRBV7-2 and TRBJ1-1, with unresolved D. The germline V gene has CDR1 SGHTA and CDR2 FQGNSA. Trimming stripped 6 bases from V and 3 bases from J, with 11 bases between. The CDR3 has 13 residues. The CDR3 protein is CASSLQRDTEAFF. CDR3 in DNA: TGTGCCAGCAGTTTACAGAGGGACACTGAAGCTTTCTTT.

The chain recombines TRBV6-1 with TRBJ1-2, with TRBD1 matching 9 bases. CDR1 and CDR2 (germline): MNHNS, SASEGT. The CDR3 has 12 residues. J lost 10 bases, V lost 3 bases, and 3 bases had no gene match. This CDR3 is CASSDGQGPYTF. CDR3 nucleotides: TGTGCCAGCAGTGACGGACAGGGGCCCTACACCTTC.

This chain links TRBV6-2 or TRBV6-3 with TRBJ2-7; D remains ambiguous. Germline V gene data show CDR1 as MNHEY and CDR2 as SVGEGT. The CDR3 extends over 11 amino acids. V was clipped by 1 base and J by 6 bases, with 4 bases between them. The CDR3 here is CASSYYGEQYV. DNA for the CDR3: TGTGCCAGCAGTTACTACGGCGAGCAGTACGTC.

The rearrangement joins TRBV10-2 to TRBJ2-7; TRBD1 might be the D (6 bases). Trimming left V 5 bases short and J 4 bases short, with 15 bases between. The length of the CDR3 is 14 residues. The germline CDR1 and CDR2 sequences are WSHSY and SAAADI. CDR3 sequence: CASSSGTQDYEQYF. The CDR3 DNA is TGCGCCAGCAGTTCCGGGACACAAGATTACGAGCAGTACTTC.

This clonotype was detected only a few times. DNA of the CDR3: TGCGCCAGCAGCCTCGGGGTAGCGGCCTACAATGAGCAGTTCTTC. Translating it yields CASSLGVAAYNEQFF. J is TRBJ2-1 and V is TRBV5-1, with D possibly being TRBD2 (6 bases). This CDR3 contains 15 residues. With 4 bases removed from V and 2 bases from J, the gap between germline ends came to 13 bases. Germline loops: CDR1 SGHRS, CDR2 YFSETQ. The complete variable domain, with remaining parts taken from reference TRBV5-1 and TRBJ2-1, reads KAGVTQTPRYLIKTRGQQVTLSCSPISGHRSVSWYQQTPGQGLQFLFEYFSETQRNKGNFPGRFSGRQFSNSRSEMNVSTLELGDSALYLCASSLGVAAYNEQFFGPGTRLTVL.

A few counts support this clonotype. The rearrangement links TRBV27 to TRBJ2-2; D unresolved. The germline CDR1 and CDR2 sequences are MNHEY and SMNVEV (reference sequence). With 0 bases removed from V and 7 bases from J, the gap between germline ends came to 6 bases. The CDR3 sequence is 13 residues long. Here the CDR3 DNA reads TGTGCCAGCAGTTTATCAAACGGCGGGGAGCTGTTTTTT. Translating gives CASSLSNGGELFF.

This clonotype was observed a handful of times. J is TRBJ2-2 and V is TRBV6-5; no clear D. CDR1 is MNHEY, CDR2 SVGAGI, per germline. The length of the CDR3 is 17 residues. V was shortened by 5 bases and J by 1 base, with 17 bases between the two germline ends. As DNA, the CDR3 is TGTGCCAGCAGTCCCGTCGACCTCTGGATGAACACCGGGGAGCTGTTTTTT. This encodes CASSPVDLWMNTGELFF.

The chain carries TRBV7-2 and TRBJ1-2, with 8 bases lining up with TRBD1. In germline, CDR1 is SGHTA, CDR2 FQGNSA. This CDR3 is built from 14 residues. The J segment lost 8 bases and the V segment lost 5 bases, leaving 10 bases of the junction unmatched. The CDR3 DNA is TGTGCCAGCAGCCGAGGACAGGGAAGCGTCGGCTACACCTTC. It translates to CASSRGQGSVGYTF.

This clonotype was observed a few times. V and J are TRBV7-2 and TRBJ1-2; 7 bases map to TRBD1. The V gene end was trimmed by 7 bases and the J gene end by 7 bases; junction bases not matched to a gene: 9. CDR3 size: 13 residues. CDR1 and CDR2 (germline): SGHTA, FQGNSA. CDR3 in DNA: TGTGCCAGCACCCCGACAGGGCTGAGTGGCTACACCTTC. This translates into CASTPTGLSGYTF.

The chain carries TRBV6-2 or TRBV6-3 and TRBJ1-2, with a possible D match to TRBD1 (6 bases). The V and J ends lost 2 bases and 8 bases respectively, with 12 bases between them. Looked up from germline, CDR1 is MNHEY and CDR2 is SVGEGT. The CDR3 runs to 13 residues. The CDR3 sequence is CASSYLQGQGYTF. The CDR3 DNA reads as TGTGCCAGCAGTTACCTTCAGGGGCAAGGCTACACCTTC.

The chain employs TRBV9 and TRBJ2-2; D might be TRBD1 or TRBD2, each matching 5 bases. Germline assignment: CDR1 SGDLS and CDR2 YYNGEE. Trimming took 3 bases from V and 6 from J, leaving 18 bases between them. The CDR3 runs to 16 residues. The CDR3 DNA follows: TGTGCCAGCAGCGATCCGGGGACCTCCCTTCCCGGGGAGCTGTTTTTT. Residues: CASSDPGTSLPGELFF.

This clonotype came up a few times. The chain carries TRBV27 and TRBJ2-7; 7 bases agree with TRBD1. After removal of 0 bases from V and 3 bases from J, the junction contained 2 bases not matched to a gene. The CDR3 runs 14 residues. Germline values: CDR1 MNHEY, CDR2 SMNVEV (reference sequence). CDR3 DNA sequence: TGTGCCAGCAGTTTATCGGGACAGATCTACGAGCAGTACTTC. Translated, it gives CASSLSGQIYEQYF.

The chain employs TRBV7-2 and TRBJ2-5, with D unclear. Germline values: CDR1 SGHTA, CDR2 FQGNSA. V lost 5 bases to trimming and J lost 9 bases, with 13 bases between them. The CDR3 contains 12 residues. The CDR3 DNA sequence: TGTGCCAGCAGCCCCGGAACCTGGGCCCAGTACTTC. The encoded protein is CASSPGTWAQYF.

The chain uses TRBV7-8 and TRBJ2-2; 10 nucleotides align to TRBD1. The CDR3 is 15 residues long. Germline V lookup: CDR1 SGHVS, CDR2 FQNEAQ. V trimming: 4 bases; J trimming: 6 bases; junction bases outside the gene matches: 5. The CDR3 here is CASSWDRGRSGELFF. CDR3 coding DNA: TGTGCCAGCAGCTGGGACAGGGGAAGGTCCGGGGAGCTGTTTTTT.

The rearrangement links TRBV23-1 to TRBJ2-1; 7 nucleotides match TRBD2. TRBV23-1 is an ORF; its function is uncertain. The CDR3 is 13 amino acids. The J segment lost 5 bases and the V segment lost 8 bases, leaving 6 bases of the junction unmatched. The CDR3 DNA is TGCGCCAGCCTCCGGGGGGTTGACAATGAGCAGTTCTTC. Its protein is CASLRGVDNEQFF.

This clonotype was seen at least ten times. At one of its ends the junction is not consistent with the germline gene, which may arise from a read error. This chain uses TRBV7-2 with TRBJ2-5; a weak D match, TRBD1 (6 bases). CDR1 SGHTA and CDR2 FQGNSA come from the germline V gene. This CDR3 is built from 11 residues. The CDR3: CASSLGGTQYF. CDR3 sequence (DNA): TGTGCTAGCAGCTTAGGGGGGACCCAGTACTTC.

Only a few counts were recorded for this clonotype. The chain recombines TRBV6-1 with TRBJ2-5; TRBD2 is a possible D gene (6 bases). The CDR3 covers 14 residues. The germline CDR1 and CDR2 sequences are MNHNS and SASEGT. Trimming removed 6 bases at V and 4 bases at J, with 15 bases between. CDR3 bases: TGTGCCAGCAGACTACTAGCAGGCGGAGAGACCCAGTACTTC. Its protein product is CASRLLAGGETQYF.

There are a few counts of this clonotype. The chain employs TRBV7-9 and TRBJ1-1; 9 nucleotides match TRBD1. The germline CDR1 and CDR2 sequences are SEHNR and FQNEAQ (reference sequence). The V segment lost 2 bases and the J segment 8 bases; nucleotides outside the gene matches: 21. The CDR3 is 19 residues long. CDR3 nucleotide sequence: TGTGCCAGCAGCTTAACTTTCTCGGTAGTGGACAGGGGCGTTTTAGAAGCTTTCTTT. Protein product: CASSLTFSVVDRGVLEAFF.

This sequence joins TRBV9 and TRBJ2-5; weak D call: TRBD1 (5 bases). V was pared by 4 bases and J by 4 bases, with 14 bases between. Germline V gene sequence: CDR1 SGDLS, CDR2 YYNGEE. The length of the CDR3 is 14 residues. The CDR3 coding sequence is TGTGCCAGCAGCCCCCTTTTAGGGGCAGAGACCCAGTACTTC. It codes for CASSPLLGAETQYF.

The table lists this clonotype with a few counts. The chain combines TRBV7-9 with TRBJ2-6; D not resolved. CDR1 is SEHNR and CDR2 is FQNEAQ in the germline V gene (reference sequence). The CDR3 contains 14 residues. V was shortened by 6 bases and J by 1 base, with 7 bases between the two germline ends. The CDR3 DNA sequence: TGTGCCAGCAGTATCAATTCTGGGGCCAACGTCCTGACTTTC. It codes for CASSINSGANVLTF.

At least ten counts were recorded for this clonotype. This rearrangement joins TRBV13 to TRBJ2-1; the match to TRBD1 covers 10 bases. Germline CDR1 is PRHDT and CDR2 is FYEKMQ (reference sequence). Trimming removed 0 bases from V and 5 bases from J; junction bases left unmatched: 7. The CDR3 is made up of 17 amino acids. The CDR3 nucleotides are TGTGCCAGCAGCTTAGGGCCCTTTGGGACAGGGGACAATGAGCAGTTCTTC. It yields the protein CASSLGPFGTGDNEQFF.

This clonotype has just a few counts. The chain employs TRBV7-9 and TRBJ2-3, with 8 nucleotides matching TRBD1. Germline CDR1 is SEHNR and CDR2 is FQNEAQ (reference sequence). After removal of 4 bases from V and 2 bases from J, the junction contained 11 bases not matched to a gene. The CDR3 covers 17 residues. CDR3 in amino acids: CASSSTGGRRATDTQYF. In DNA form, the CDR3 reads TGTGCCAGCAGCTCTACAGGGGGTAGGAGGGCCACAGATACGCAGTATTTT.

V usage is TRBV7-2 and J usage is TRBJ1-1; D perhaps matches TRBD1 (5 bases). Trimming took off 3 bases at V and 3 bases at J, with 11 bases between the two ends. The germline gives CDR1 SGHTA, CDR2 FQGNSA. The CDR3 sequence is 14 residues long. CDR3 protein: CASSLQGPHTEAFF. CDR3 coding DNA: TGTGCCAGCAGCTTGCAGGGCCCCCACACTGAAGCTTTCTTT.

This clonotype was recorded a few times. The chain couples TRBV3-1 to TRBJ1-2; D gene unclear. From germline, CDR1 is LGHDT and CDR2 YNNKEL (reference sequence). V dropped 5 bases and J dropped 7 bases, with 14 bases sitting between them. This CDR3 region has 13 residues. As DNA, the CDR3 is TGTGCCAGCAGCGACCGGCCGAGAGGTGGCTACACCTTC. As protein: CASSDRPRGGYTF.

This clonotype was detected a few times. The chain is built from TRBV7-6 and TRBJ2-7; either TRBD1 or TRBD2 may supply D (5 bases each). The CDR3 sequence is 16 residues long. V shed 1 base and J shed 0 bases, with 13 bases lying between them. Germline values: CDR1 SGHVS, CDR2 FNYEAQ. CDR3 loop: CASSLEAWGSSYEQYF. CDR3 DNA sequence: TGTGCCAGCAGCTTAGAGGCGTGGGGGAGCTCCTACGAGCAGTACTTC.